This TCR beta chain was profiled in a study of regulatory T cells in long-lasting Graves disease. Study-level results: Favored usage of TRBV28, TRBJ1-2 and TRBJ2-5 was recorded in persistent disease.

Combining iRepertoire HTBI primers with Arm-PCR of CDR3 regions, the authors built TCR beta libraries. MiXCR was run by TCRdb on the multiplex PCR reads, yielding one entry per CDR3 protein. The sample comprises some 410,000 distinct CDR3 sequences, roughly 15% of which are singletons, and around a tenth rests with the top ten. Losses at the gene ends were 5 bases for V and 0 bases for J; bases not matched to a gene: 9. CDR3 size: 17 residues. Germline-derived CDR1 and CDR2 are SGHRS and YFSETQ. This clonotype turned up a few times. Its antigen is still unknown. Described time point: newly diagnosed GD, antithyroid drugs for less than 3 months. PBMCs were the source of the RNA used for TCR sequencing. The same sample was also studied in work on T cells in Graves' hyperthyroidism and ophthalmopathy. From that second work: The definition of stable Graves' hyperthyroidism was no ophthalmopathy progression within 18 months. Based on clinical symptoms, serum thyroxine and TRAb, thyroid ultrasound and orbital computed tomography, diagnoses were reached. Median prediction lead before ophthalmopathy onset was around 6.9 months with the model.

The V and J genes are TRBV5-1 and TRBJ2-1; TRBD2 aligns across 9 bases. The TCR originated in a woman in her 30s with Graves disease. The sequencing used peripheral blood mononuclear cells (PBMCs), collected at new diagnosis, from a patient treated with antithyroid drugs. The CDR3 protein is CASRGGRAWSSYNEQFF. The CDR3 DNA follows: TGCGCCAGCAGGGGCGGGAGGGCCTGGAGCTCCTACAATGAGCAGTTCTTC.